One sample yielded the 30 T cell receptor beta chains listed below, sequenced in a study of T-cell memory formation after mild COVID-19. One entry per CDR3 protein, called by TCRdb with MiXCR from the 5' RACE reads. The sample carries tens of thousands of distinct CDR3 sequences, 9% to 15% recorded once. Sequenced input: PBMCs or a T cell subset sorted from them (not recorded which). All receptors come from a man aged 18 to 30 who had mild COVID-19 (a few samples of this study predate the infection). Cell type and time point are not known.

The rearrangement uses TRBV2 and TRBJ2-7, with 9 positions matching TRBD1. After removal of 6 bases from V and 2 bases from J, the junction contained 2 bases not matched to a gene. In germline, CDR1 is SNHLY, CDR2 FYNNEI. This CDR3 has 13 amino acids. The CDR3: CASRGTGTYEQYF. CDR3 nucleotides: TGTGCCAGCAGGGGGACAGGGACCTACGAGCAGTACTTC.

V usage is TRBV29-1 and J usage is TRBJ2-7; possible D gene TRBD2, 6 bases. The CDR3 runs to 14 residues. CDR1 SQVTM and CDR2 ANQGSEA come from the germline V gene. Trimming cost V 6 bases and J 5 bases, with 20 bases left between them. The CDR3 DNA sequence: TGCAGCGTCACCTTCGTTGGGGGGAACAACGAGCAGTACTTC. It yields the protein CSVTFVGGNNEQYF.

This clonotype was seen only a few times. CDR3 in amino acids: CASSLQGGYEQYF. The CDR3 DNA follows: TGTGCCAGCAGCTTACAGGGCGGCTACGAGCAGTACTTC. The genes are TRBV7-3 and TRBJ2-7; tentatively, D is TRBD1 (5 bases). The CDR3 runs 13 residues. The germline V gene has CDR1 SGHTA and CDR2 FQGTGA. V gave up 2 bases and J gave up 3 bases, with 8 bases separating them.

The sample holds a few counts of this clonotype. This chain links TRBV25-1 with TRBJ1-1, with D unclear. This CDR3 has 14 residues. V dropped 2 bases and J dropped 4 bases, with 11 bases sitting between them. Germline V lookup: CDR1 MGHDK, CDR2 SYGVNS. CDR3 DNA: TGTGCCAGCAGTGAAATGGAGGGTAGCACTGAAGCTTTCTTT. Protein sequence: CASSEMEGSTEAFF.

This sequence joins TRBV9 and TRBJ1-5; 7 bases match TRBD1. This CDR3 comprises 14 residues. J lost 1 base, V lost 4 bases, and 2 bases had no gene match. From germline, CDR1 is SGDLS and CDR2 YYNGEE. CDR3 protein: CASSSGQSNQPQHF. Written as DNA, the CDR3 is TGTGCCAGCAGCTCGGGACAGAGCAATCAGCCCCAGCATTTT.

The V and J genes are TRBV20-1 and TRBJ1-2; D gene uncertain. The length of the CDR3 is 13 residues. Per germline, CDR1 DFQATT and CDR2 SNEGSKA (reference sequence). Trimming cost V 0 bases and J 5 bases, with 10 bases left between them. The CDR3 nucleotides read TGCAGTGCTAGAGATCTAACAGAATATGGCTACACCTTC. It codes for CSARDLTEYGYTF.

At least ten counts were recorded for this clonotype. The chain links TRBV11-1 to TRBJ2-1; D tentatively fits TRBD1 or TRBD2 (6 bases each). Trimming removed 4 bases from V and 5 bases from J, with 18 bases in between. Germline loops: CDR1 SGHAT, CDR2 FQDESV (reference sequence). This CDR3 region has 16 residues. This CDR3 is CASSWKSRGAHNEQFF. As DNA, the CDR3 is TGTGCCAGCAGCTGGAAATCTAGGGGGGCCCACAATGAGCAGTTCTTC.

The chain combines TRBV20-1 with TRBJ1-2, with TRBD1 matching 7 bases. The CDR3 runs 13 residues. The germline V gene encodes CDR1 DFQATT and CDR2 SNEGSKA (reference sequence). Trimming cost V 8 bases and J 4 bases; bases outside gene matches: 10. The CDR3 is CSTSRGLLYGYTF. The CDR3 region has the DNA TGCAGTACCTCAAGGGGGCTCCTCTATGGCTACACCTTC.

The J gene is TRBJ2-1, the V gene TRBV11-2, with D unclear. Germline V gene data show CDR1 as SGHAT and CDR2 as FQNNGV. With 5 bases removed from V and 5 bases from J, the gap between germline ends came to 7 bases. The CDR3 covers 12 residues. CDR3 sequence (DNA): TGTGCCAGCAGCCCCGAAAACAATGAGCAGTTCTTC. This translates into CASSPENNEQFF.

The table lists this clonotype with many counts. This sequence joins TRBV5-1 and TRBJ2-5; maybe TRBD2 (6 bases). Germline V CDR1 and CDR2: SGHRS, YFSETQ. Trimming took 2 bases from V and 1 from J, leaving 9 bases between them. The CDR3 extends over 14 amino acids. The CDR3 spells CASSLSTSQETQYF. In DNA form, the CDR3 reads TGCGCCAGCAGCTTATCGACTAGCCAAGAGACCCAGTACTTC.

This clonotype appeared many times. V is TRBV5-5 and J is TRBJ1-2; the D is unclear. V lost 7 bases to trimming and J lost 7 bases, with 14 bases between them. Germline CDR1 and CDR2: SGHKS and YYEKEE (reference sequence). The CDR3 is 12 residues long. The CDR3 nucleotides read TGTGCCAGCGCGACCGAGGGCGCTGGCTACACCTTC. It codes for CASATEGAGYTF.

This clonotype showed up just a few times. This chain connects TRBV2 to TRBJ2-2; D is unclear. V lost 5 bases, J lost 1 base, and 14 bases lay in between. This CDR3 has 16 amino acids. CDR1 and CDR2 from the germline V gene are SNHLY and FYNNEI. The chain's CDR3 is CASSPRRLQNTGELFF. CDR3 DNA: TGTGCCAGCAGTCCAAGACGCCTACAGAACACCGGGGAGCTGTTTTTT.

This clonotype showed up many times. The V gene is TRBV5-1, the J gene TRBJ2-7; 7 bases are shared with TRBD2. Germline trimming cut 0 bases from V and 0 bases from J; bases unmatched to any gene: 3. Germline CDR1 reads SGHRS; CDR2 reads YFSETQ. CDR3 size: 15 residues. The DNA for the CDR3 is TGCGCCAGCAGCTTGGCCCTAGCGGCCTCCTACGAGCAGTACTTC. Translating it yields CASSLALAASYEQYF.

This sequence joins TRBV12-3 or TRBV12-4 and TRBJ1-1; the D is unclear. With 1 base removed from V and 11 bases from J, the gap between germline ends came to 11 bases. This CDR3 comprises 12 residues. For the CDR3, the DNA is TGTGCCAGCAGTTTAGGGCAGATCCGGGCTTTCTTT. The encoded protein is CASSLGQIRAFF.

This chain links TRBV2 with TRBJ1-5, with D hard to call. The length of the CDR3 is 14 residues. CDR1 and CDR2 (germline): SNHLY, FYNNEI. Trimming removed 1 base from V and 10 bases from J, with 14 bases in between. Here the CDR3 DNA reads TGTGCCAGCAGTGAAGAGGTGGCAATCAGCCCCCAGCATTTT. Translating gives CASSEEVAISPQHF.

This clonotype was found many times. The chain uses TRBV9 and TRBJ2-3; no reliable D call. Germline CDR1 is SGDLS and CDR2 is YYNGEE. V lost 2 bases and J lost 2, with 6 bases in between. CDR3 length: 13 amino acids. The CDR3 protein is CASSVGFTDTQYF. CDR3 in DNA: TGTGCCAGCAGCGTTGGGTTCACAGATACGCAGTATTTT. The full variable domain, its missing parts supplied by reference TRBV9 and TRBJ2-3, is DSGVTQTPKHLITATGQRVTLRCSPRSGDLSVYWYQQSLDQGLQFLIQYYNGEERAKGNILERFSAQQFPDLHSELNLSSLELGDSALYFCASSVGFTDTQYFGPGTRLTVL.

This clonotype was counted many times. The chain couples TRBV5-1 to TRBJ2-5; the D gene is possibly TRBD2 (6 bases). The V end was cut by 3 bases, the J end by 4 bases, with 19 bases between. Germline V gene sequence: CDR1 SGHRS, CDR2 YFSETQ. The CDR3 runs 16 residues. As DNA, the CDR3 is TGCGCCAGCAGCTCTTTGTACCCCGGGCGGGGAGAGACCCAGTACTTC. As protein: CASSSLYPGRGETQYF.

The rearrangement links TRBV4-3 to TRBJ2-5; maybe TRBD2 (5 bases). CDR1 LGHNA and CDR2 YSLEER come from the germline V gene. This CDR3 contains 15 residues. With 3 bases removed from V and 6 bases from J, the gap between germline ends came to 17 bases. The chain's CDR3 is CASSQGPSSVQTQYF. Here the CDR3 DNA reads TGCGCCAGCAGCCAGGGTCCTAGCTCCGTTCAGACCCAGTACTTC.

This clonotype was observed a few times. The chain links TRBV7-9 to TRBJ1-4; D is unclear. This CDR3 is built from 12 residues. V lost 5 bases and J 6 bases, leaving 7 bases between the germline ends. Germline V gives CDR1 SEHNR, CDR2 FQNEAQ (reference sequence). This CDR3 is CASSAEYEKLFF. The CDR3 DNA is TGTGCCAGCAGCGCGGAGTATGAAAAACTGTTTTTT.

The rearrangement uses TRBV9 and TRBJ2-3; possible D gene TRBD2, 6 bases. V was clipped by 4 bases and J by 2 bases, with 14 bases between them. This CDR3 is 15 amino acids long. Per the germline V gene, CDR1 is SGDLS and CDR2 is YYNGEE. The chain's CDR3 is CASSIRWGLTDTQYF. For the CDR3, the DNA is TGTGCCAGCAGCATACGGTGGGGACTCACAGATACGCAGTATTTT.

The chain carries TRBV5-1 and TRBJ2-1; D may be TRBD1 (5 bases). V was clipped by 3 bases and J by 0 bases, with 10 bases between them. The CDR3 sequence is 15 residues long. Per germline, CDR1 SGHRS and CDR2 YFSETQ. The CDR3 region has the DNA TGCGCCAGCAGCTCGGACACCAGCTCCTACAATGAGCAGTTCTTC. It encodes CASSSDTSSYNEQFF.

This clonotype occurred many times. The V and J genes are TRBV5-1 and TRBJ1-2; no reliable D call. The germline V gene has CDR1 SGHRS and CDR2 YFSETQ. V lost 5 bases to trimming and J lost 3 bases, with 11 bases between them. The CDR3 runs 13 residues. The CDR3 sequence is CASRQNYDYGYTF. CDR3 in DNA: TGCGCCAGCAGGCAGAATTATGACTATGGCTACACCTTC.

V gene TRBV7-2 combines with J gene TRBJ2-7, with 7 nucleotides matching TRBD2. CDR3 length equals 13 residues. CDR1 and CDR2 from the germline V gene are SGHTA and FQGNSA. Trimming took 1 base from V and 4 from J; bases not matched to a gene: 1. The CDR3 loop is CASSLGRGYEQYF. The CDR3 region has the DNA TGTGCCAGCAGCTTAGGGCGGGGGTACGAGCAGTACTTC.

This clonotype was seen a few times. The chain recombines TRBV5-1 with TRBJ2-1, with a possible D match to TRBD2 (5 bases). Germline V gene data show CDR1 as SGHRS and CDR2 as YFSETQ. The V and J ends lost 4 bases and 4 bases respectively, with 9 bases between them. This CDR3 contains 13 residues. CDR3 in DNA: TGCGCCAGCAGCGGGCGGGCGTACAATGAGCAGTTCTTC. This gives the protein CASSGRAYNEQFF.

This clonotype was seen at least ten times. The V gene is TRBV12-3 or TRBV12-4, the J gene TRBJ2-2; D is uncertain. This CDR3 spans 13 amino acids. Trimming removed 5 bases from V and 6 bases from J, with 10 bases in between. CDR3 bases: TGTGCCAGCAGTCCCTATATCGCCGGGGAGCTGTTTTTT. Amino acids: CASSPYIAGELFF.

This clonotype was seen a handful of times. The CDR3 DNA sequence: TGTGCCAGCAGTTACACCGGACAGGTGAACACTGAAGCTTTCTTT. Translating gives CASSYTGQVNTEAFF. The chain is built from TRBV6-5 and TRBJ1-1, with 7 bases aligning to TRBD1. The J segment lost 0 bases and the V segment lost 2 bases, leaving 3 bases of the junction unmatched. The CDR3 covers 15 residues. In germline, CDR1 is MNHEY, CDR2 SVGAGI.

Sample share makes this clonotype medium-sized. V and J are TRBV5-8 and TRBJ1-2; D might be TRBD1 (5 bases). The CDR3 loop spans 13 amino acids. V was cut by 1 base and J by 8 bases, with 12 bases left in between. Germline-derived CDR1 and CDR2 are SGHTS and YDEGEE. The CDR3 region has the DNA TGTGCCAGCAGCTTGTACGCAGGGCCAGGCTACACCTTC. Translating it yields CASSLYAGPGYTF.

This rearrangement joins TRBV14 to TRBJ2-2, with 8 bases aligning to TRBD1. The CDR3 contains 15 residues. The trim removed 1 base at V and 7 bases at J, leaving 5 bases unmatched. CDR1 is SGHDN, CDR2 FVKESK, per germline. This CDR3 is CASSQVAGGLGELFF. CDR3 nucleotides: TGTGCCAGCAGCCAAGTGGCAGGGGGCCTCGGGGAGCTGTTTTTT.

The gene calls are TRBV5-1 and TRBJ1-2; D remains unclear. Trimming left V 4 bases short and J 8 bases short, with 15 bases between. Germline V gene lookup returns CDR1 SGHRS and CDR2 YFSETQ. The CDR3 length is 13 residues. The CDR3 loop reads CASSPVSPWGYTF. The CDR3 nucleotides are TGCGCCAGCAGCCCCGTGAGTCCTTGGGGCTACACCTTC.

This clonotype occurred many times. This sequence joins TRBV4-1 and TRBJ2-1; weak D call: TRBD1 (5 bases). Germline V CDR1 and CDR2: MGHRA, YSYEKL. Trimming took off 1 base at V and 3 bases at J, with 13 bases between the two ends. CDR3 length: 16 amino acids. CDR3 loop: CASSQVFRRGYNEQFF. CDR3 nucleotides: TGCGCCAGCAGCCAAGTCTTTAGAAGGGGCTACAATGAGCAGTTCTTC.